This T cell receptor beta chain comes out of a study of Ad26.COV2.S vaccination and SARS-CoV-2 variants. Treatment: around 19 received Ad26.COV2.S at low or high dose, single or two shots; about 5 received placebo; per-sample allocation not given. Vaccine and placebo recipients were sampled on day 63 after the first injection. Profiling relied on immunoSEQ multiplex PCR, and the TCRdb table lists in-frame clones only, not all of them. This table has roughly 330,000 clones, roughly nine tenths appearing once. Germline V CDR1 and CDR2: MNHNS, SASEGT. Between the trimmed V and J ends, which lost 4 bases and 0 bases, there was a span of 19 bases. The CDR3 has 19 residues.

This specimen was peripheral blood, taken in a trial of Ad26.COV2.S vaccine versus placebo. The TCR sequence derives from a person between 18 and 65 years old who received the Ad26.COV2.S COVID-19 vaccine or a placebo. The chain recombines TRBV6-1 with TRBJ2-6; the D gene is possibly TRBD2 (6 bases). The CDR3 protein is CASSAPPGLIISGANVLTF. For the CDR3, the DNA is TGTGCCAGCAGTGCCCCGCCGGGACTGATAATCTCTGGGGCCAACGTCCTGACTTTC.